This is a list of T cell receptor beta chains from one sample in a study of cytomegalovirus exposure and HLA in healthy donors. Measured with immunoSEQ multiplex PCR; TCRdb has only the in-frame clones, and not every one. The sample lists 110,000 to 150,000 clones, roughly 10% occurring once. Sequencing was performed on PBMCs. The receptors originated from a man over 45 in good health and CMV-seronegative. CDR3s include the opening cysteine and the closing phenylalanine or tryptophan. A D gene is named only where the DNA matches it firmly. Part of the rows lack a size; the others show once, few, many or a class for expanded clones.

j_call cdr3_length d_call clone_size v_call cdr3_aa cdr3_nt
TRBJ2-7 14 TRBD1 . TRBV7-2 CASTLTGGFDEQYF TGTGCCAGCACCCTGACAGGGGGCTTTGACGAGCAGTACTTC
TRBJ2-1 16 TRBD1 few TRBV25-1 CASSSSDRGRHNEQFF TGTGCCAGCTCCTCCTCGGACAGGGGGAGGCACAATGAGCAGTTCTTC
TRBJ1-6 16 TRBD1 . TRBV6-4 CASSALGQGANSPLHF TGTGCCAGCAGTGCCCTCGGACAGGGGGCGAATTCACCCCTCCACTTT
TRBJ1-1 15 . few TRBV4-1 CASSQDGQGGTEAFF TGCGCCAGCAGCCAAGATGGGCAGGGCGGAACTGAAGCTTTCTTT
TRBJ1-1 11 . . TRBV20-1 CSAEGDDEAFF TGCAGTGCTGAGGGGGACGATGAAGCTTTCTTT
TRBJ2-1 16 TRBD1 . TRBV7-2 CASSLVLGQGFNEQFF TGTGCCAGCAGCTTAGTATTAGGACAGGGGTTCAATGAGCAGTTCTTC
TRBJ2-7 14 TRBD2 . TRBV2 CASHPGGRDYEQYF TGTGCCAGCCACCCCGGCGGGAGGGACTACGAGCAGTACTTC
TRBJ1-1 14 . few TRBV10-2 CASSLQNMNTEAFF TGCGCCAGCAGCCTACAGAATATGAACACTGAAGCTTTCTTT
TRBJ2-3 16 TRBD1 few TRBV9 CASSASLTTGKDTQYF TGTGCCAGCAGCGCGTCCCTTACGACAGGGAAGGATACGCAGTATTTT
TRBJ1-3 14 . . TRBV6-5 CASSLTYSGNTIYF TGTGCCAGCAGCCTTACATACTCTGGAAACACCATATATTTT
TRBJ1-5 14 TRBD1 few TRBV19 CASSGGQVDQPQHF TGTGCCAGTAGTGGTGGACAGGTCGATCAGCCCCAGCATTTT
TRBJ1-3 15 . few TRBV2 CASSERQNSGNTIYF TGTGCCAGCAGTGAGAGGCAGAACTCTGGAAACACCATATATTTT
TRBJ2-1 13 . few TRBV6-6 CASSDRFRRSQFF TGTGCCAGCAGCGACAGGTTCCGTCGCTCGCAGTTCTTC
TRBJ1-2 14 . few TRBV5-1 CASSFEGASGGYTF TGCGCCAGCAGCTTTGAGGGCGCTAGCGGTGGCTACACCTTC
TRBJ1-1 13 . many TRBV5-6 CASGGVPNTEAFF TGTGCCAGCGGTGGAGTTCCGAACACTGAAGCTTTCTTT
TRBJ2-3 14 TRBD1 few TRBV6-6 CASSLGQGRDTQYF TGTGCCAGCAGTCTTGGACAGGGGAGAGATACGCAGTATTTT
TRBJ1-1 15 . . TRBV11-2 CASSSSPGLNTEAFF TGTGCCAGCAGCTCCAGTCCGGGTTTAAACACTGAAGCTTTCTTT
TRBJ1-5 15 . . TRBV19 CASSWDKLSNQPQHF TGTGCCAGCAGTTGGGACAAATTAAGCAATCAGCCCCAGCATTTT
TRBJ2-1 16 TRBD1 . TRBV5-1 CASSLYGQGSYNEQFF TGCGCCAGCAGCTTGTACGGACAGGGATCCTACAATGAGCAGTTCTTC
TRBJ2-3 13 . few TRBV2 CASSWALSDTQYF TGTGCCAGCAGTTGGGCCCTGTCAGATACGCAGTATTTT
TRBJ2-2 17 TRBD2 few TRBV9 CASSVGGGRAVTGELFF TGTGCCAGCAGCGTAGGGGGCGGGAGGGCCGTCACCGGGGAGCTGTTTTTT
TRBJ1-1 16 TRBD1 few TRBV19 CASTPGQGAVKAEAFF TGTGCCAGTACTCCGGGACAGGGGGCGGTGAAGGCTGAAGCTTTCTTT
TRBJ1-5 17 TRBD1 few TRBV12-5 CASGLLYVSGGNQPQHF TGTGCTAGTGGTCTCCTGTACGTTTCAGGGGGGAATCAGCCCCAGCATTTT
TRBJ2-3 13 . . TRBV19 CASSNTPTDTQYF TGTGCCAGTAGTAATACTCCCACAGATACGCAGTATTTT
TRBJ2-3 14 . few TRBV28 CASSLGESTDTQYF TGTGCCAGCAGTTTAGGAGAAAGCACAGATACGCAGTATTTT
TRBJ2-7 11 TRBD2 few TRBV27 CASSLGLRSFF TGTGCCAGCAGTTTGGGACTACGGAGCTTCTTC
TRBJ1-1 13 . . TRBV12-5 CASGPSTGMRAFF TGTGCTAGTGGTCCCAGTACAGGGATGAGGGCTTTCTTT
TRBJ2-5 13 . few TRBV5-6 CASSLGTWETQYF TGTGCCAGCAGCCTCGGGACATGGGAGACCCAGTACTTC
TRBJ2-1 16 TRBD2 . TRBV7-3 CASSLGNSGSLVEQFF TGTGCCAGCAGCTTAGGGAATAGCGGGAGCCTTGTTGAGCAGTTCTTC
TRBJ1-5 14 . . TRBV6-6 CASSYPTEDQPQHF TGTGCCAGCAGTTACCCGACGGAGGATCAGCCCCAGCATTTT
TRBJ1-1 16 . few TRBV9 CASSVAGAGGSTEAFF TGTGCCAGCAGCGTAGCAGGGGCCGGGGGGAGCACTGAAGCTTTCTTT
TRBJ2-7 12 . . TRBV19 CASSEGGYEQYF TGTGCCAGCTCTGAAGGGGGTTACGAGCAGTACTTC
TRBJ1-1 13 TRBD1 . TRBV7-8 CASSTPDRNEAFF TGTGCCAGCAGCACTCCGGACAGGAATGAAGCTTTCTTT
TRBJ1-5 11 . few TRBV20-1 CSARDRHREHF TGCAGTGCTAGAGATCGGCACAGGGAGCATTTT
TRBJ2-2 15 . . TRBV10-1 CASSDMGQNTGELFF TGCGCCAGCAGCGACATGGGACAAAACACCGGGGAGCTGTTTTTT
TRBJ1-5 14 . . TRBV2 CASRQVGSNQPQHF TGTGCCAGCAGGCAAGTGGGCAGCAATCAGCCCCAGCATTTT
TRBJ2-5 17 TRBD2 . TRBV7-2 CASSLRQPSGRVETQYF TGTGCCAGCAGCTTACGACAACCGAGCGGGAGGGTAGAGACCCAGTACTTC
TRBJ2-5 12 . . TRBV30 CAWKTSGETQYF TGTGCCTGGAAGACTAGTGGGGAGACCCAGTACTTC
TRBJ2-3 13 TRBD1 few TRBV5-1 CASRDRETDTQYF TGCGCCAGCCGGGACAGGGAGACAGATACGCAGTATTTT
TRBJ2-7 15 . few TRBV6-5 CASSSPGQISYEQYF TGTGCCAGCAGTTCACCGGGACAAATATCCTACGAGCAGTACTTC
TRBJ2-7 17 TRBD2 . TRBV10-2 CASREIGTSGGSYEQYF TGCGCCAGCAGAGAGATAGGGACTAGCGGTGGTTCCTACGAGCAGTACTTC
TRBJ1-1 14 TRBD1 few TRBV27 CASSLDRGLSEAFF TGTGCCAGCAGTTTGGACAGGGGGCTCTCTGAAGCTTTCTTT
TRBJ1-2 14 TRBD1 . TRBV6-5 CASSLEQGAGGYTF TGTGCCAGCAGTTTAGAACAGGGGGCCGGGGGCTACACCTTC
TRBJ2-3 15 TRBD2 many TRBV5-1 CASSLLAGSTDTQYF TGCGCCAGCAGCTTACTAGCGGGAAGCACAGATACGCAGTATTTT
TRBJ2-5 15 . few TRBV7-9 CASSPGSSGQETQYF TGTGCCAGCAGCCCCGGTAGTAGCGGTCAAGAGACCCAGTACTTC
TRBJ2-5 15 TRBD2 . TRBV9 CASSPRGENQETQYF TGTGCCAGCAGCCCCCGGGGGGAGAACCAAGAGACCCAGTACTTC
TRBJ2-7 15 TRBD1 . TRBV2 CASTQRAGGSDEQYF TGTGCCAGCACTCAAAGGGCAGGGGGCTCGGACGAGCAGTACTTC
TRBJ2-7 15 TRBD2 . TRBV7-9 CASSLFSGASYEQYF TGTGCCAGCAGCTTATTTAGCGGGGCCTCCTACGAGCAGTACTTC
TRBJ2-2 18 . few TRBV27 CASSLRAVRSRGTGELFF TGTGCCAGCAGTCTCCGGGCAGTACGGTCTAGGGGGACCGGGGAGCTGTTTTTT
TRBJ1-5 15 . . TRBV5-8 CASSLGLQVNQPQHF TGTGCCAGCAGCTTGGGGCTACAGGTAAATCAGCCCCAGCATTTT
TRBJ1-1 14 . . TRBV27 CASSGGAVGTEAFF TGTGCCAGCAGTGGGGGGGCGGTTGGCACTGAAGCTTTCTTT